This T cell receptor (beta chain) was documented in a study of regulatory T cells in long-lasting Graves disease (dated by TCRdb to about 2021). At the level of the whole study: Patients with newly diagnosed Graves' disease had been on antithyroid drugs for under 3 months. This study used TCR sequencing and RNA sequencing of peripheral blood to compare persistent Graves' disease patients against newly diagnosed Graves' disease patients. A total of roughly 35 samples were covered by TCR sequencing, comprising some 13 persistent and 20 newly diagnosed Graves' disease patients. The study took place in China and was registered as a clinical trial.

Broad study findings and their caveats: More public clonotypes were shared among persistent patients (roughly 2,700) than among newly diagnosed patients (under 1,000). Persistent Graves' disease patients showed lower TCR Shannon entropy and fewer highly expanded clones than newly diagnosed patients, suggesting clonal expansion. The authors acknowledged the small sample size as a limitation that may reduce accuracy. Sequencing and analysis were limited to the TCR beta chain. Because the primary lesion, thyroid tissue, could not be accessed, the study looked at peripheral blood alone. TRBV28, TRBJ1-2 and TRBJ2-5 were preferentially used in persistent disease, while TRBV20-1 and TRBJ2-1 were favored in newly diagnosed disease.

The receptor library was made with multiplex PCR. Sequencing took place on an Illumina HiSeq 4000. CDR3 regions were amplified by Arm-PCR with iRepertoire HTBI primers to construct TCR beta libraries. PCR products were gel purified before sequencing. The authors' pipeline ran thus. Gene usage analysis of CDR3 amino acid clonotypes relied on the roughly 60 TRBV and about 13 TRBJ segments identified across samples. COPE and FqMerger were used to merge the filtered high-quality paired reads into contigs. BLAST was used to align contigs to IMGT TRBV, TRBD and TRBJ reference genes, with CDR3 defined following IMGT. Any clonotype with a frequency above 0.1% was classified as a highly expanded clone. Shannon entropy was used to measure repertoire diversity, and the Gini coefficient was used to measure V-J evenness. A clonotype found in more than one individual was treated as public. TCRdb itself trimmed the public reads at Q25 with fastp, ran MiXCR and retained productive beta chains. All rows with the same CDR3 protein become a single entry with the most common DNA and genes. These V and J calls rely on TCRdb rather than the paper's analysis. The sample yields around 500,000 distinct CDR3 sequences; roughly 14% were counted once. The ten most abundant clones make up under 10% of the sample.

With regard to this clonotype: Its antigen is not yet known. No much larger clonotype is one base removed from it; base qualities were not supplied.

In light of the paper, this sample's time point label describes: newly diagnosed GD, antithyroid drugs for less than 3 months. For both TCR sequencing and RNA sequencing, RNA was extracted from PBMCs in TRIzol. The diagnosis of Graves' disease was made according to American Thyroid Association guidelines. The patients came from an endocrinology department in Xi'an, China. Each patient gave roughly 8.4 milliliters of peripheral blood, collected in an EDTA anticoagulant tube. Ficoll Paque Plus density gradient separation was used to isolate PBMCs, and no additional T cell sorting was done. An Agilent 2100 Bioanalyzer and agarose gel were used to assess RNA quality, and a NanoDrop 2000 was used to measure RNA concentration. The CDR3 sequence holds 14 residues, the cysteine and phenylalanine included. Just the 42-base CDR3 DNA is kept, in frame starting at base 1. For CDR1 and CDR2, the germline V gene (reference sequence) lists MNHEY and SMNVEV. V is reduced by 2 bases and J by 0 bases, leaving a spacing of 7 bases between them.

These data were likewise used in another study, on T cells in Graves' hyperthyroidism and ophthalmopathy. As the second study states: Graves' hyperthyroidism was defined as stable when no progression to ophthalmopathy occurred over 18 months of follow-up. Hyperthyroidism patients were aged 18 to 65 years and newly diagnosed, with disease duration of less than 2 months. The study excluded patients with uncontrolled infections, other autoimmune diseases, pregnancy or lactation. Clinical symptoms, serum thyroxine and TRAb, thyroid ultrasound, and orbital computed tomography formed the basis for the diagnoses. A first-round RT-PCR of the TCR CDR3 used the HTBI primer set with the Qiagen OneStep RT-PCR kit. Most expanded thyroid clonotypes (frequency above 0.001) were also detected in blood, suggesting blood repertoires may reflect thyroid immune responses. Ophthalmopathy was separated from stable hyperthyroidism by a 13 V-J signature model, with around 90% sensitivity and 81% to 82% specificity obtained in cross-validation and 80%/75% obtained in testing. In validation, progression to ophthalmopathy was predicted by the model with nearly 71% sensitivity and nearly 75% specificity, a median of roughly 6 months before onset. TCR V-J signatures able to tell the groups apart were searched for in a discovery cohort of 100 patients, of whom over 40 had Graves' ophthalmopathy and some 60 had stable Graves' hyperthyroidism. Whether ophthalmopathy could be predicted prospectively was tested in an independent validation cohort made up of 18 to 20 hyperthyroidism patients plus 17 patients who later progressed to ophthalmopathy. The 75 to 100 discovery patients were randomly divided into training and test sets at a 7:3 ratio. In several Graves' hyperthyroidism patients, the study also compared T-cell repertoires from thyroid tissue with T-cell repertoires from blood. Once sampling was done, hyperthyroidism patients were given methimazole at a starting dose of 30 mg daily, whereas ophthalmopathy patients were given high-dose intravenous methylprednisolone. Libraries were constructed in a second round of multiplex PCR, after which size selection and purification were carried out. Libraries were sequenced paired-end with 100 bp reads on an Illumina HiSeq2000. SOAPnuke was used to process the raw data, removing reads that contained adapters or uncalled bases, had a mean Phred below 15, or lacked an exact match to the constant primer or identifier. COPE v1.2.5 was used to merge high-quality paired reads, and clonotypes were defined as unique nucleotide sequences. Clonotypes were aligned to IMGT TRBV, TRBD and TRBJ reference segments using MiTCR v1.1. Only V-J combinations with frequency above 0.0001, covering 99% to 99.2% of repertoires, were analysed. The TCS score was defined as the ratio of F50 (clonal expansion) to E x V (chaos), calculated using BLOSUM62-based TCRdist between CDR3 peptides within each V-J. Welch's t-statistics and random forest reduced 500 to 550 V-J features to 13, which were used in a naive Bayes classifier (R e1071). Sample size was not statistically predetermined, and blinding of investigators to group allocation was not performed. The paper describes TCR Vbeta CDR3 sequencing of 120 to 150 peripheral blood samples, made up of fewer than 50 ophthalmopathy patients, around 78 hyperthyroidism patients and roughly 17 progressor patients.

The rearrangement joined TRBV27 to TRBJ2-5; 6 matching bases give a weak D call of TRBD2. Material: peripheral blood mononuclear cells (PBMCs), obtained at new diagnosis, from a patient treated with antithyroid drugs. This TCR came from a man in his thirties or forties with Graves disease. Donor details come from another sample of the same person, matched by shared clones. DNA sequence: TGTGCCAGCAGTTTAGCTAGCGACCAAGAGACCCAGTACTTC. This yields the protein CASSLASDQETQYF.